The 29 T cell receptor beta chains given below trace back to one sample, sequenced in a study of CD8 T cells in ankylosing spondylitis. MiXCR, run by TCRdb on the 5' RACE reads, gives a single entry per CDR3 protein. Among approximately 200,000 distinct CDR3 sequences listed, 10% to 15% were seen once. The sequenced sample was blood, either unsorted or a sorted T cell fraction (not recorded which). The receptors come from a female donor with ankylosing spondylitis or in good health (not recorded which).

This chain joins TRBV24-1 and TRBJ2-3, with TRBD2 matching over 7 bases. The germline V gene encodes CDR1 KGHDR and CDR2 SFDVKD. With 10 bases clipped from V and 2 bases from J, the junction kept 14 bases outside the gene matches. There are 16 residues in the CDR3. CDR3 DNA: TGTGCCACGGGCCTGGGGGAGCGGGATTCCACAGATACGCAGTATTTT. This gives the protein CATGLGERDSTDTQYF.

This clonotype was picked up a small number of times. The CDR3: CASSLGASGSGFTDTQYF. CDR3 coding DNA: TGTGCCAGCAGCTTGGGTGCTAGCGGGAGCGGCTTCACAGATACGCAGTATTTT. The chain combines TRBV5-5 with TRBJ2-3, with TRBD2 identical over 10 bases. Germline V gene lookup returns CDR1 SGHKS and CDR2 YYEKEE (reference sequence). Unmatched junction bases numbered 9, after V lost 0 bases and J lost 2 bases. The length of the CDR3 is 18 residues.

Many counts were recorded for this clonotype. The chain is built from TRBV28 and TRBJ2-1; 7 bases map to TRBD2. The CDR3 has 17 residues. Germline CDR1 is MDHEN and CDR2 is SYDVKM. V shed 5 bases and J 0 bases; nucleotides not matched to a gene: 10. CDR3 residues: CASSPWRGGSSYNEQFF. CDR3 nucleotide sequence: TGTGCCAGCAGTCCCTGGAGGGGCGGGAGCTCCTACAATGAGCAGTTCTTC.

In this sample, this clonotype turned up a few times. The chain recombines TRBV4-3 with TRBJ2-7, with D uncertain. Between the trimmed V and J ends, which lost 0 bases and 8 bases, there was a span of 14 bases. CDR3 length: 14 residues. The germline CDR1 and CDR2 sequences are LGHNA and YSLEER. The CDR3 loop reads CASSQDGLPFQQYF. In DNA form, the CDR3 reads TGCGCCAGCAGCCAAGATGGCCTCCCGTTCCAGCAGTACTTC.

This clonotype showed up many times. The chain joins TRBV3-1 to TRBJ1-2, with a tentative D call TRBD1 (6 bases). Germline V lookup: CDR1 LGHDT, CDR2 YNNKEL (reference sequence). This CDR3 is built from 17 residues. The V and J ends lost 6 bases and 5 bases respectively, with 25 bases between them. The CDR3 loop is CASSHYQPGQGKYGYTF. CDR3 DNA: TGTGCCAGCAGTCATTACCAACCGGGACAAGGAAAGTATGGCTACACCTTC. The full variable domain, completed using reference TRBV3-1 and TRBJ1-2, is DTAVSQTPKYLVTQMGNDKSIKCEQNLGHDTMYWYKQDSKKFLKIMFSYNNKELIINETVPNRFSPKSPDKAHLNLHINSLELGDSAVYFCASSHYQPGQGKYGYTFGSGTRLTVV.

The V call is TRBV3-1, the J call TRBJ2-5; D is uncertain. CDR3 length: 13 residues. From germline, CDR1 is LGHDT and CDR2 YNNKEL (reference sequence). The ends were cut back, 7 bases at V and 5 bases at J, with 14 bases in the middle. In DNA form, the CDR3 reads TGTGCCAGCATCGAACGGACGGGCGAGACCCAGTACTTC. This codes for CASIERTGETQYF.

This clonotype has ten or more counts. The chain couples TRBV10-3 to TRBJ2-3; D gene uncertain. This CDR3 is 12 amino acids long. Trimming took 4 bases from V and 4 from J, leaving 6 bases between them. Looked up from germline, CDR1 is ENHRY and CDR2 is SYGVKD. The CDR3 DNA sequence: TGTGCCATCAGTGGGTCGGCAGATACGCAGTATTTT. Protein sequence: CAISGSADTQYF.

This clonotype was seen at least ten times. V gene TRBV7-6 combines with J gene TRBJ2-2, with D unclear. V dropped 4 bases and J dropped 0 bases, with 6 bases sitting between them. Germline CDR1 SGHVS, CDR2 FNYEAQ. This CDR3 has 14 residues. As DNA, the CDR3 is TGTGCCAGCAGCTCACAGCCGAACACCGGGGAGCTGTTTTTT. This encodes CASSSQPNTGELFF.

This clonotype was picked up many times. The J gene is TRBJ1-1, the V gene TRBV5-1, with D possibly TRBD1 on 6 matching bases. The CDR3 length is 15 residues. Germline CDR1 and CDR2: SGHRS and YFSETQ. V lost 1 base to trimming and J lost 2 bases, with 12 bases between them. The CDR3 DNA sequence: TGCGCCAGCAGCTTGACCGCAGGGGCAAACACTGAAGCTTTCTTT. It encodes CASSLTAGANTEAFF.

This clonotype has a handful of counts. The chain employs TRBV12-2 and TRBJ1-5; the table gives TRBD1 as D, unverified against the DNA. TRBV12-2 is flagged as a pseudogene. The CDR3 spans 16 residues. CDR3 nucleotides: TGCGCAAGTCGCTCGCAGGGGGAGCTTGGGAATCAGCCCCAGCATTTT. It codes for CASRSQGELGNQPQHF.

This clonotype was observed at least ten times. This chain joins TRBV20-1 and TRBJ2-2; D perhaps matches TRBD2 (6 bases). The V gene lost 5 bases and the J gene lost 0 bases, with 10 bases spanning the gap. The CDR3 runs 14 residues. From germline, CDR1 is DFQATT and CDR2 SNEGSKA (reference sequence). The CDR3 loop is CSAARGTNTGELFF. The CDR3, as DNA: TGCAGTGCTGCCCGGGGGACGAACACCGGGGAGCTGTTTTTT.

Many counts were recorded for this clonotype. CDR3 DNA sequence: TGTGCCAGCAGCTACCTAGCGGGAGGAGAAAAATACAATGAGCAGTTCTTC. Its translation: CASSYLAGGEKYNEQFF. The chain has TRBV5-6 and TRBJ2-1; TRBD2 matches 11 bases. Germline CDR1 is SGHDT and CDR2 is YYEEEE. V was clipped by 3 bases and J by 4 bases; unmatched bases: 9. This CDR3 is built from 17 residues.

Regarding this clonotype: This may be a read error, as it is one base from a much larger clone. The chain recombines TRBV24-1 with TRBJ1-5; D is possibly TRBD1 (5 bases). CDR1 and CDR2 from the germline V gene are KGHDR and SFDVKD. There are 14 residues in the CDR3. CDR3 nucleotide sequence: TGTGCCGCCAGTGCAGGGAGCTTTTCTCAGCCCCAGCATTTT. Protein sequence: CAASAGSFSQPQHF.

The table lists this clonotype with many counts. The CDR3 nucleotides are TGTGCCAGCAGTTATATAAGAGGGGGCACAGATACGCAGTATTTT. The encoded protein is CASSYIRGGTDTQYF. This chain connects TRBV6-2 or TRBV6-3 to TRBJ2-3, with D tentatively TRBD1 or TRBD2 (5 bases each). V shed 3 bases and J shed 1 base, with 11 bases lying between them. This CDR3 region has 15 residues. Per germline, CDR1 MNHEY and CDR2 SVGEGT.

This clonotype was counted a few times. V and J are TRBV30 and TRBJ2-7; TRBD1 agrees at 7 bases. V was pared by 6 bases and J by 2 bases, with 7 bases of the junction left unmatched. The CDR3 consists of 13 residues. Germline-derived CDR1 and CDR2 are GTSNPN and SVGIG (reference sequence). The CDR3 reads CACRTGHAYEQYF. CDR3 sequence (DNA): TGTGCCTGCCGGACAGGCCATGCCTACGAGCAGTACTTC.

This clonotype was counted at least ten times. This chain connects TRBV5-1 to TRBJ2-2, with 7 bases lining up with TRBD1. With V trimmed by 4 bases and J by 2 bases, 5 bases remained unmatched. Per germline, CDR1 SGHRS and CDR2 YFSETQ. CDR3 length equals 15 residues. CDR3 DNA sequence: TGCGCCAGCAGCGGGGGACAGACTAACACCGGGGAGCTGTTTTTT. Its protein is CASSGGQTNTGELFF.

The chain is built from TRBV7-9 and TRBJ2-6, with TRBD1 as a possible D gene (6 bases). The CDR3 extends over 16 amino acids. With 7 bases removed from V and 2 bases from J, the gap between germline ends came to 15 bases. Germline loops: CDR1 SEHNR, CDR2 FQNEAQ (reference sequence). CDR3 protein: CASILRGNAGANVLTF. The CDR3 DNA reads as TGTGCCAGCATTCTTAGGGGGAATGCTGGGGCCAACGTCCTGACTTTC.

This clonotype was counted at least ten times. The chain's CDR3 is CASTSGYNEQFF. CDR3 nucleotides: TGTGCCAGCACTAGCGGTTACAATGAGCAGTTCTTC. This chain connects TRBV7-8 to TRBJ2-1; TRBD2 agrees at 7 bases. V trimming: 7 bases; J trimming: 4 bases; junction bases outside the gene matches: 1. Germline V lookup: CDR1 SGHVS, CDR2 FQNEAQ. This CDR3 comprises 12 residues.

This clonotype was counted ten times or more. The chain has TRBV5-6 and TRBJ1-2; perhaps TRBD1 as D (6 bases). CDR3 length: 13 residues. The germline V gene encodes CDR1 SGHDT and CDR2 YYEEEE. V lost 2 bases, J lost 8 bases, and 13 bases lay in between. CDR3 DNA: TGTGCCAGCAGCTTTACGGGGGCGGGAGGCTACACCTTC. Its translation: CASSFTGAGGYTF.

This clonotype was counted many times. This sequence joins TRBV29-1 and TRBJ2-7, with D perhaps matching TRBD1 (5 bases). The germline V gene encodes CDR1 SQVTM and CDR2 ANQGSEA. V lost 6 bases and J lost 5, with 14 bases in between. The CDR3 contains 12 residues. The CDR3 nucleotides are TGCAGCGTCCGGACACCCGGGCACGAGCAGTACTTC. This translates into CSVRTPGHEQYF.

CDR3 loop: CANQRAGGTDTQYF. The DNA of the CDR3 is TGTGCCAATCAAAGGGCAGGGGGCACAGATACGCAGTATTTT. The chain employs TRBV12-3 or TRBV12-4 and TRBJ2-3, with D possibly TRBD1 on 6 matching bases. Trimming cost V 10 bases and J 1 base, with 15 bases left between them. This CDR3 contains 14 residues.

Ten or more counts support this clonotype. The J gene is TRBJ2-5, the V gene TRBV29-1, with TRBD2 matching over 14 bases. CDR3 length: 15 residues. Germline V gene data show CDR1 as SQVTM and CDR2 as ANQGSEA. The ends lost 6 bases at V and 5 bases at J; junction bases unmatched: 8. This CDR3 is CSVGTSGSSLETQYF. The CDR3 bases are TGCAGCGTGGGGACTAGCGGGAGCTCCCTGGAGACCCAGTACTTC.

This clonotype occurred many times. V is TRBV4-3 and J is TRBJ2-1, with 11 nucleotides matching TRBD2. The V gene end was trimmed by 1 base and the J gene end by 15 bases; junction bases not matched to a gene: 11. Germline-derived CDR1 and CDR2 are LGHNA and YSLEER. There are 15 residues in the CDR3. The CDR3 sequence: CASSQVVSGLAVRFF. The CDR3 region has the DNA TGCGCCAGCAGCCAAGTGGTGTCGGGACTAGCGGTCCGGTTCTTC.

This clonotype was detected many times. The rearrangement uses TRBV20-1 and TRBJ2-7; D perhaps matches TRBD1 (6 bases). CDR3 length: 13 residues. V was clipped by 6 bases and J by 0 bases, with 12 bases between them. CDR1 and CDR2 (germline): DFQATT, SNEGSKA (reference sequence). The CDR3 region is CSALTGISYEQYF. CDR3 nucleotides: TGCAGTGCCCTAACAGGGATCTCCTACGAGCAGTACTTC.

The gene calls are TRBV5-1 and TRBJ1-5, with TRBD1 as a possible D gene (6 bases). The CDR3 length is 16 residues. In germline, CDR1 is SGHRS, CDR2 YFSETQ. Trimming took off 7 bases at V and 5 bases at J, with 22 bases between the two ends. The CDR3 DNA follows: TGCGCCAGCGATGCAAGAGGGGGGTCGGAGGATCAGCCCCAGCATTTT. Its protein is CASDARGGSEDQPQHF.

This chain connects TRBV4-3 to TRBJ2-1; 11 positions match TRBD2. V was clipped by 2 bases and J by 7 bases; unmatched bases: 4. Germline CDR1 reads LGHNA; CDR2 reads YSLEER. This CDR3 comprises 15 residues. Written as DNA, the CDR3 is TGCGCCAGCAGCCAAACTAGCGGGAGATGGAATGAGCAGTTCTTC. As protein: CASSQTSGRWNEQFF.

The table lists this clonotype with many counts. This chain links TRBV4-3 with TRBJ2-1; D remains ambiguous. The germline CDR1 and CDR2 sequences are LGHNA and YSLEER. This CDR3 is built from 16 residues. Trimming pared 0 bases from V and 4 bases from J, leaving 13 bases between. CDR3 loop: CASSQDGGERYNEQFF. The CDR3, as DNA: TGCGCCAGCAGCCAAGATGGTGGAGAGAGGTACAATGAGCAGTTCTTC.

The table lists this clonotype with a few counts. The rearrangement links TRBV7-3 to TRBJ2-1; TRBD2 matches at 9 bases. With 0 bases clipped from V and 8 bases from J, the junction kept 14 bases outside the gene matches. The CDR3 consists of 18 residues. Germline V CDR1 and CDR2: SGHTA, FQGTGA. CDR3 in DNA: TGTGCCAGCAGCTTAACGGTCAGCGGGAGGCCCAGCGCGTATGAGCAGTTCTTC. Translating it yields CASSLTVSGRPSAYEQFF.

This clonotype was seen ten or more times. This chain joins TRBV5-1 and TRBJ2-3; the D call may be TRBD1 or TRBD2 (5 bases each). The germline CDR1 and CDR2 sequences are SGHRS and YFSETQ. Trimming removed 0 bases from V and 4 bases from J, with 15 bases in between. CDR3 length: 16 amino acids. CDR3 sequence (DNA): TGCGCCAGCAGCTTGGACCTCCCCCGGGGACCAGATACGCAGTATTTT. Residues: CASSLDLPRGPDTQYF.